Shown below are 13 T cell receptor beta chains from a single sample sequenced in a study of T cell responses to AZD1222 COVID-19 vaccine. Method: immunoSEQ multiplex PCR; TCRdb's copy keeps in-frame clones and lacks some. The table records 150,000 to 180,000 clones, about 90% of them present only once. The sample in question was peripheral blood, obtained on day 0 of MenACWY control vaccination. The receptors shown here come from an adult in good health.

The table lists this clone with a count of one. This chain uses TRBV6-5 with TRBJ2-3, with 10 bases aligning to TRBD2. The CDR3 is made up of 16 amino acids. Germline V CDR1 and CDR2: MNHEY, SVGAGI. The junction had 7 bases not matched to a gene; V was cut back by 2 bases and J by 5 bases. The CDR3 protein is CASSYRLAGAKDTQYF. Written as DNA, the CDR3 is TGTGCCAGCAGTTACAGGCTAGCGGGAGCTAAAGATACGCAGTATTTT.

CDR3 in DNA: TGTGCCACCCTTGGGAGGGGCACTGAAGCTTTCTTT. Translating it yields CATLGRGTEAFF. The rearrangement joins TRBV7-9 to TRBJ1-1, with a possible D match to TRBD1 (5 bases). The V gene's germline CDR1 is SEHNR and CDR2 FQNEAQ (reference sequence). This CDR3 is built from 12 residues. Trimming pared 10 bases from V and 4 bases from J, leaving 13 bases between.

The chain joins TRBV27 to TRBJ1-2, with 7 positions matching TRBD1. Germline-derived CDR1 and CDR2 are MNHEY and SMNVEV (reference sequence). J was trimmed by 4 bases and V by 2 bases; bases with no gene match: 1. This CDR3 is built from 13 residues. CDR3 nucleotide sequence: TGTGCCAGCAGTTTAGGGACAGCCTATGGCTACACCTTC. Translated, it gives CASSLGTAYGYTF.

The chain recombines TRBV7-9 with TRBJ2-1, with a tentative D call TRBD1 (5 bases). Germline V gene sequence: CDR1 SEHNR, CDR2 FQNEAQ (reference sequence). The CDR3 length is 13 residues. V lost 5 bases and J lost 8, with 13 bases in between. The CDR3, as DNA: TGTGCCAGCAGCCCTAGGGGCCCAGATGAGCAGTTCTTC. This codes for CASSPRGPDEQFF.

This chain uses TRBV3-1 (or the pseudogene TRBV3-2) with TRBJ1-4, with D unresolved. Germline-derived CDR1 and CDR2 are LGHDT and YNNKEL (reference sequence). V lost 0 bases and J lost 5, with 10 bases in between. The CDR3 has 15 amino acids. CDR3 region: CASSQDIKPNEKLFF. CDR3 sequence (DNA): TGTGCCAGCAGCCAAGATATTAAGCCAAATGAAAAACTGTTTTTT.

The V and J genes are TRBV5-1 and TRBJ2-7, with 8 bases that match TRBD2. Germline CDR1 is SGHRS and CDR2 is YFSETQ. V dropped 4 bases and J dropped 0; count of bases not matched to a gene: 6. The CDR3 covers 15 residues. The CDR3 loop reads CASSKGSGSSYEQYF. As DNA, the CDR3 is TGCGCCAGCAGCAAGGGGAGCGGGAGCTCCTACGAGCAGTACTTC.

This rearrangement joins TRBV5-1 to TRBJ2-7, with TRBD1 identical over 9 bases. V gave up 4 bases and J gave up 5 bases; unmatched junction bases: 10. CDR1 and CDR2 from the germline V gene are SGHRS and YFSETQ. The CDR3 covers 15 residues. The CDR3 DNA reads TGCGCCAGCAGCAATACCGGGACAGGGAGGGACGAGCAGTACTTC. Translation: CASSNTGTGRDEQYF.

The J gene is TRBJ1-5, the V gene TRBV11-2, with unresolved D. V was pared by 0 bases and J by 6 bases, with 6 bases between. Germline values: CDR1 SGHAT, CDR2 FQNNGV. The CDR3 runs 13 residues. The CDR3 sequence is CASSLDRGQPQHF. Written as DNA, the CDR3 is TGTGCCAGCAGCTTAGACAGAGGTCAGCCCCAGCATTTT. Based on the CDR3 plus reference TRBV11-2 and TRBJ1-5, the full variable domain is EAGVAQSPRYKIIEKRQSVAFWCNPISGHATLYWYQQILGQGPKLLIQFQNNGVVDDSQLPKDRFSAERLKGVDSTLKIQPAKLEDSAVYLCASSLDRGQPQHFGDGTRLSIL.

This rearrangement joins TRBV28 to TRBJ1-2; tentatively, D is TRBD1 (5 bases). This CDR3 comprises 12 residues. V dropped 6 bases and J dropped 7 bases, with 12 bases sitting between them. Per the germline V gene, CDR1 is MDHEN and CDR2 is SYDVKM. CDR3 protein: CASSLTVLGYTF. Written as DNA, the CDR3 is TGTGCCAGCAGCTTGACAGTTCTTGGCTACACCTTC.

This clone was found once. For the CDR3, the DNA is TGTGCCAGCAGCAACCGGGGACAGCACACTGAAGCTTTCTTT. Translating gives CASSNRGQHTEAFF. This chain links TRBV21-1 with TRBJ1-1; the D call in the table, TRBD1, was not verified against the DNA. TRBV21-1 is a pseudogene segment. CDR3 length: 14 residues.

The V gene is TRBV5-6, the J gene TRBJ2-7; 7 nucleotides match TRBD1. The ends lost 1 base at V and 3 bases at J; junction bases unmatched: 10. CDR1 is SGHDT and CDR2 is YYEEEE in the germline V gene. This CDR3 is built from 16 residues. Here the CDR3 DNA reads TGTGCCAGCAGCTTGTATGGGACCGGGACAGACTACGAGCAGTACGTC. Translated: CASSLYGTGTDYEQYV.

The chain joins TRBV15 to TRBJ1-5; 12 positions agree with TRBD1. The CDR3 covers 17 residues. The germline V gene encodes CDR1 LNHNV and CDR2 YYDKDF (reference sequence). Unmatched junction bases numbered 9, after V lost 3 bases and J lost 6 bases. This chain's CDR3 is CATSRGTGTGGIQPQHF. The CDR3 nucleotides read TGTGCCACCAGCAGGGGAACCGGGACAGGGGGCATTCAGCCCCAGCATTTT.

This chain connects TRBV7-2 to TRBJ2-6, with D tentatively TRBD1 (6 bases). The germline CDR1 and CDR2 sequences are SGHTA and FQGNSA. CDR3 size: 16 residues. Trimming left V 1 base short and J 0 bases short, with 7 bases between. The CDR3: CASSLEGGSGANVLTF. CDR3 DNA sequence: TGTGCCAGCAGCTTAGAAGGGGGCTCTGGGGCCAACGTCCTGACTTTC.